These T cell receptor beta chains were read from a single sample in a study of blood T cell repertoires in COVID-19. Method: immunoSEQ multiplex PCR; TCRdb's copy keeps in-frame clones and lacks some. The profile shows roughly 200,000 clones, approximately 85% of them singletons. Sequenced input: peripheral blood. These receptors came from a woman aged 55-69 years with acute or convalescent COVID-19. CDR3s include the opening cysteine and the closing phenylalanine or tryptophan. The order of the fields is J gene, V gene, clone size, D gene, CDR3 protein, CDR3 DNA. D genes are given only for firm matches. Only part of the rows carry a size: once, few, many, or a class if the clone is expanded.

>TRBJ1-2|TRBV4-1|NA|TRBD1
CASSQETGGNYGYTF
TGCGCCAGCAGCCAAGAGACAGGGGGTAACTATGGCTACACCTTC
>TRBJ1-6|TRBV6-7|NA|NA
CANGLLRYSPLHF
TGTGCCAACGGACTCCTTCGGTATTCACCCCTCCACTTT
>TRBJ1-2|TRBV5-6|NA|NA
CASSFVRGSHGYTF
TGTGCCAGCAGCTTTGTCCGGGGATCGCATGGCTACACCTTC
>TRBJ2-7|TRBV4-1|NA|TRBD1
CASSQGTGGSYEQYF
TGCGCCAGCAGCCAAGGGACAGGGGGCTCTTACGAGCAGTACTTC
>TRBJ2-1|TRBV15|few|TRBD2
CATSRVGTAGGRQFF
TGTGCCACCAGCAGAGTTGGGACGGCGGGAGGGAGGCAGTTCTTC
>TRBJ2-1|TRBV18|NA|TRBD2
CASSPLRAGDTYNEQFF
TGTGCCAGCTCACCCTTGAGAGCGGGAGATACCTACAATGAGCAGTTCTTC
>TRBJ2-3|TRBV24-1|NA|NA
CATSDGPPDTQYF
TGTGCCACCAGTGATGGGCCCCCAGATACGCAGTATTTT
>TRBJ2-7|TRBV2|NA|TRBD1
CASSVGTGAYEQYF
TGTGCCAGCAGTGTGGGGACAGGAGCCTACGAGCAGTACTTC
>TRBJ1-3|TRBV19|NA|TRBD1
CASSLHRDRGRYF
TGTGCCAGTAGTCTCCACCGGGACAGGGGAAGATATTTT
>TRBJ1-5|TRBV7-2|NA|TRBD1
CASSPRDRGSNQPQHF
TGTGCCAGCAGCCCCCGGGACAGGGGGAGCAATCAGCCCCAGCATTTT
>TRBJ1-2|TRBV3-1/TRBV3-2|NA|NA
CASSQLGGLGYTF
TGTGCCAGCAGCCAACTCGGGGGGTTGGGCTACACCTTC
>TRBJ1-1|TRBV2|NA|NA
CASSEGVQGHAEAFF
TGTGCCAGCAGTGAAGGGGTACAGGGACACGCTGAAGCTTTCTTT
>TRBJ1-2|TRBV5-4|NA|NA
CASNIRGGTYGYTF
TGTGCCAGCAACATTAGGGGGGGGACCTATGGCTACACCTTC
>TRBJ1-1|TRBV30|NA|NA
CAWNRDGTEAFF
TGTGCCTGGAACAGGGACGGTACTGAAGCTTTCTTT
>TRBJ1-2|TRBV5-6|NA|TRBD1
CASRGTGVNYGYTF
TGTGCCAGCAGAGGGACAGGAGTTAACTATGGCTACACCTTC
>TRBJ2-3|TRBV13|NA|TRBD2
CASSSPSGSTDTQYF
TGTGCCAGCAGCTCCCCTAGCGGGAGCACAGATACGCAGTATTTT
>TRBJ1-2|TRBV3-1/TRBV3-2|NA|TRBD1
CASSQVSGQYYGYTF
TGTGCCAGCAGCCAAGTCTCGGGACAGTATTATGGCTACACCTTC
>TRBJ1-6|TRBV7-9|NA|NA
CASSPLPLHF
TGTGCCAGCTCTCCCCTACCCCTCCACTTT
>TRBJ2-1|TRBV19|few|NA
CASRLTSSYNEQFF
TGTGCCAGTCGCCTGACTAGCTCCTACAATGAGCAGTTCTTC
>TRBJ2-3|TRBV7-3|NA|NA
CASSLIGLPTDTQYF
TGTGCCAGCAGCTTAATTGGGCTTCCCACAGATACGCAGTATTTT
>TRBJ1-1|TRBV28|NA|TRBD1
CASSLTGQGWPFF
TGTGCCAGCAGTTTGACTGGACAGGGATGGCCTTTCTTT
>TRBJ2-1|TRBV6-2/TRBV6-3|NA|NA
CASSPLGLEVEQFF
TGTGCCAGCAGTCCGCTAGGATTGGAGGTTGAGCAGTTCTTC
>TRBJ2-3|TRBV6-6|NA|NA
CASSYGDSVDTQYF
TGTGCCAGCAGTTACGGCGACAGCGTAGATACGCAGTATTTT
>TRBJ1-1|TRBV11-3|NA|NA
CASSTGRMNTEAFF
TGTGCCAGCAGCACAGGGCGCATGAACACTGAAGCTTTCTTT
>TRBJ2-5|TRBV5-1|NA|NA
CASTTGGGETQYF
TGCGCCAGCACCACGGGTGGTGGTGAGACCCAGTACTTC
>TRBJ2-1|TRBV29-1|NA|NA
CSVGSGEQFF
TGCAGCGTTGGTAGCGGCGAGCAGTTCTTC
>TRBJ1-5|TRBV30|NA|TRBD1
CAWSVQGGNQPQHF
TGTGCCTGGAGTGTACAGGGGGGCAATCAGCCCCAGCATTTT
>TRBJ1-2|TRBV27|NA|NA
CASSSEGFYGYTF
TGTGCCAGCAGTTCGGAGGGATTCTATGGCTACACCTTC
>TRBJ2-7|TRBV5-1|NA|TRBD1
CASSSGQGAHEQYF
TGCGCCAGCAGCTCGGGACAGGGGGCCCACGAGCAGTACTTC
>TRBJ2-1|TRBV13|NA|TRBD1
CASSLTGGGNEQFF
TGTGCCAGCAGCCTCACAGGGGGCGGCAATGAGCAGTTCTTC
>TRBJ1-6|TRBV9|NA|NA
CASSVDTGKNSPLHF
TGTGCCAGCAGCGTAGACACAGGGAAAAATTCACCCCTCCACTTT
>TRBJ2-5|TRBV12-5|NA|TRBD2
CASAAGAETQYF
TGTGCCTCGGCAGCGGGGGCGGAGACCCAGTACTTC
>TRBJ1-4|TRBV7-2|NA|TRBD1
CASSPRTGEKLFF
TGTGCCAGCAGCCCTCGGACAGGTGAAAAACTGTTTTTT
>TRBJ1-6|TRBV3-1/TRBV3-2|NA|NA
CASSQILQAGNSPLHF
TGTGCCAGCAGCCAAATCCTGCAAGCGGGGAATTCACCCCTCCACTTT
>TRBJ2-2|TRBV6-4|NA|TRBD1
CASSATGVGELFF
TGTGCCAGCAGTGCCACAGGGGTCGGGGAGCTGTTTTTT
>TRBJ1-2|TRBV24-1|NA|NA
CATSDSLYYGYTF
TGTGCCACCAGTGACAGTCTTTACTATGGCTACACCTTC